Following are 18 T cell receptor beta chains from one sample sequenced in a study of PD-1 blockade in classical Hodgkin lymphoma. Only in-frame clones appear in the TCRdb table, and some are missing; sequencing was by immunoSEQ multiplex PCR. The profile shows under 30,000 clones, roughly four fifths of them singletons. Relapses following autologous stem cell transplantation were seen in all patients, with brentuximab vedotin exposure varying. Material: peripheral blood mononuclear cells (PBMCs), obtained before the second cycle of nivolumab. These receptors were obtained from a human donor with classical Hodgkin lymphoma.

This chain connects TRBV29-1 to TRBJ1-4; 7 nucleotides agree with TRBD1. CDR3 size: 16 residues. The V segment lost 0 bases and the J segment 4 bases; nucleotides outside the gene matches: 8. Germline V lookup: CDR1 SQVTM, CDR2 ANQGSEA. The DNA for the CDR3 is TGCAGCGTTGAAGAGGAAGGAGGGACAGATAATGAAAAACTGTTTTTT. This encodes CSVEEEGGTDNEKLFF.

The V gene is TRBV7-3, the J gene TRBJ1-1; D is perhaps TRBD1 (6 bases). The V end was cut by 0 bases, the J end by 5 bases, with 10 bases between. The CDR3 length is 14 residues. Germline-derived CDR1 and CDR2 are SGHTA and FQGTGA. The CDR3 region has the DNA TGTGCCAGCAGCTTAACAGGGGGACGGACTGAAGCTTTCTTT. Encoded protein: CASSLTGGRTEAFF. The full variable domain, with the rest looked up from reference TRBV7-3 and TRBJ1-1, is GAGVSQTPSNKVTEKGKYVELRCDPISGHTALYWYRQSLGQGPEFLIYFQGTGAADDSGLPNDRFFAVRPEGSVSTLKIQRTERGDSAVYLCASSLTGGRTEAFFGQGTRLTVV.

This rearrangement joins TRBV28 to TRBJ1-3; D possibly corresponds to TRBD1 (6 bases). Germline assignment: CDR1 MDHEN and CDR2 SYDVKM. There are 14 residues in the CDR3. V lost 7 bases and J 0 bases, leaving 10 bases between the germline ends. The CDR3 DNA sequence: TGTGCCAGCACCCCGACAGGCTCTGGAAACACCATATATTTT. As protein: CASTPTGSGNTIYF.

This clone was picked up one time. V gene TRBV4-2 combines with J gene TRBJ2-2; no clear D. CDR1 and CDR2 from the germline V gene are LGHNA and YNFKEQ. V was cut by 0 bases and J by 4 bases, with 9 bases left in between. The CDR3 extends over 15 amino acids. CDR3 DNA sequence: TGTGCCAGCAGCCAAGATCAGTCTAGCACCGGGGAGCTGTTTTTT. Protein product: CASSQDQSSTGELFF.

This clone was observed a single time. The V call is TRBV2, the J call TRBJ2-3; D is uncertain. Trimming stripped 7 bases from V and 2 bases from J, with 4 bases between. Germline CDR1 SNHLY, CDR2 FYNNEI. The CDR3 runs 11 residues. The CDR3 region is CASKITDTQYF. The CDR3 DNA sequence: TGTGCCAGCAAGATCACAGATACGCAGTATTTT.

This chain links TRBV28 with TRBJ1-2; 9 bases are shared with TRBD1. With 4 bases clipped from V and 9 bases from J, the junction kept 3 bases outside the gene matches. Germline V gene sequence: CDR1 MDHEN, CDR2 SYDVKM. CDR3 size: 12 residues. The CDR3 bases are TGTGCCAGCAGTTCCACAGGGGGCAGCTACACCTTC. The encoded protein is CASSSTGGSYTF.

Written as DNA, the CDR3 is TGTGCCAGTAGCGAAAACGTGGGGGGTGAAAAACTGTTTTTT. Encoded protein: CASSENVGGEKLFF. The J gene is TRBJ1-4, the V gene TRBV19; perhaps TRBD1 as D (5 bases). Trimming took off 6 bases at V and 7 bases at J, with 15 bases between the two ends. The CDR3 runs 14 residues. Germline loops: CDR1 LNHDA, CDR2 SQIVND (reference sequence).

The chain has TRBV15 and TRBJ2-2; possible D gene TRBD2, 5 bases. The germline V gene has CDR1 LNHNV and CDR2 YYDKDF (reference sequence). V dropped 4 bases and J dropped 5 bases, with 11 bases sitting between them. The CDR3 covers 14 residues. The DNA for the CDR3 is TGTGCCACCAGCACCTACCGGGGAACCGGGGAGCTGTTTTTT. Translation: CATSTYRGTGELFF.

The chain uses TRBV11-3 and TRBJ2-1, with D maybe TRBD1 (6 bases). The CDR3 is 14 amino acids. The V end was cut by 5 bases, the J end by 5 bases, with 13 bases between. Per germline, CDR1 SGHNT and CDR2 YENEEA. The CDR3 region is CASSTRDIDNEQFF. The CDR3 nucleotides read TGTGCCAGCAGCACCCGGGACATAGACAATGAGCAGTTCTTC.

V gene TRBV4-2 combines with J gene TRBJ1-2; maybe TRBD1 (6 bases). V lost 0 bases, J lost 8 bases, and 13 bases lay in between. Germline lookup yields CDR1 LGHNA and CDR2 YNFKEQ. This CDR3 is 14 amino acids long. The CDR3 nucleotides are TGTGCCAGCAGCCAAGATAAGGGGGTTGGGGGCTACACCTTC. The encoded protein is CASSQDKGVGGYTF.

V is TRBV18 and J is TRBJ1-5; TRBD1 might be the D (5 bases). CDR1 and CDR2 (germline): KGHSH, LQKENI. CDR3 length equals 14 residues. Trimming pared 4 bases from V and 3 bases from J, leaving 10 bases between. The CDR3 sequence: CASSLSRANQPQHF. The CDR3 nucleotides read TGTGCCAGCTCACTCTCCAGGGCCAATCAGCCCCAGCATTTT.

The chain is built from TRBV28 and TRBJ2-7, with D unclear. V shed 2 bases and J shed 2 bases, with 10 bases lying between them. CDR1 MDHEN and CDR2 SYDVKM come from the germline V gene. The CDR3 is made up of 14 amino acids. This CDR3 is CASSLRTKPYEQYF. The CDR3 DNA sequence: TGTGCCAGCAGTTTACGGACGAAGCCCTACGAGCAGTACTTC.

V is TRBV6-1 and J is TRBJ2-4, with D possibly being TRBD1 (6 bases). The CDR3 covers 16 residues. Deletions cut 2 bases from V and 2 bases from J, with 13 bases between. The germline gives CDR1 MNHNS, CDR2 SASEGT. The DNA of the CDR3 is TGTGCCAGCAGTGAAAGGCAGGGGTTGTCCAAAAACATTCAGTACTTC. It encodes CASSERQGLSKNIQYF.

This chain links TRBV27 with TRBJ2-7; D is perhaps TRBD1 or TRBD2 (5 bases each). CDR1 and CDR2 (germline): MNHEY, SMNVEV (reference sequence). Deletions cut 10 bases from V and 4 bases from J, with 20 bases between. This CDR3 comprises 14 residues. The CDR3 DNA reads TGTGCCACGAGGGGCTTACTGGGCGGTTACGAGCAGTACTTC. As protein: CATRGLLGGYEQYF.

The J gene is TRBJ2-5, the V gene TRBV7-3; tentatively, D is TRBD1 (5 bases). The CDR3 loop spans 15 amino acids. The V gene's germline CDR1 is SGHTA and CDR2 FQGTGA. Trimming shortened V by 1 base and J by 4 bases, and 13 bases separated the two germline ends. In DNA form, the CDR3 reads TGTGCCAGCAGCTTAAGTGCGCAGGGTGGAGAGACCCAGTACTTC. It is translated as CASSLSAQGGETQYF.

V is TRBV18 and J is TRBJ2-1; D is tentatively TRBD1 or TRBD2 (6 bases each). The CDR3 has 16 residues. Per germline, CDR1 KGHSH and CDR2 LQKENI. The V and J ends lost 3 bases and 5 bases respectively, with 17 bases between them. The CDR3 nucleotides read TGTGCCAGCTCACCCTTGACAGGACTAACTAACAATGAGCAGTTCTTC. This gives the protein CASSPLTGLTNNEQFF.

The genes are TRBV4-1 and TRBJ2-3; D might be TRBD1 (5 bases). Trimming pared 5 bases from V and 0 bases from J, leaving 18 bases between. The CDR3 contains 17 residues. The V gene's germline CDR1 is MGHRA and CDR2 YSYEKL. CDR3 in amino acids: CASSSGQGVGSTDTQYF. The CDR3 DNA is TGCGCCAGCAGCTCCGGGCAGGGTGTCGGAAGCACAGATACGCAGTATTTT.

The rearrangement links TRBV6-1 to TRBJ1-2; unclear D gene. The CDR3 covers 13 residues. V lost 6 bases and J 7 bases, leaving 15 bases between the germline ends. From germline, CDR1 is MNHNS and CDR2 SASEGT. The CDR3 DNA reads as TGTGCCAGCAGGGACGTCCTGAGCGGTGGCTACACCTTC. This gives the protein CASRDVLSGGYTF.